This T cell receptor beta chain was identified during a study of blood T cell repertoires in COVID-19. As for the study in general: Researchers got acute and convalescent COVID-19 samples from the United States, Italy and Spain. Sources were T cells, B-cell-depleted T cells, or PBMCs; the material itself was cDNA or gDNA.

During active infection, Seattle patients enrolled and were then monitored through disease. Trimming shortened V by 4 bases and J by 2 bases, and 9 bases separated the two germline ends. The CDR3 sequence is 14 residues long. CDR1 and CDR2 from the germline V gene are MDHEN and SYDVKM. Original processing methods: It was from reference gene primer amplification that nucleated cell counts were estimated. Assay: immunoSEQ multiplex PCR; the TCRdb copy retains only in-frame clones and omits some. Clonal size and the V and J genes are those of that table, whereas D and trimming came from the DNA. Of about 210,000 clones listed, under 85% are singletons.

This sequence joins TRBV28 and TRBJ1-3, with a possible D match to TRBD1 (6 bases). This receptor was obtained from a woman aged 80 or over with COVID-19, enrolled during active disease. Sequences were obtained from peripheral blood. The chain's CDR3 is CASSSQGPGNTIYF. For the CDR3, the DNA is TGTGCCAGCAGTTCACAGGGCCCTGGAAACACCATATATTTT.